Listed below are T cell receptor beta chains from one sample, sequenced in a study of shared clonotypes between healthy human individuals. Libraries were prepared by immunoSEQ multiplex PCR; TCRdb keeps only in-frame clonotypes and omits some of them. The table lists about 2.4 million clones, under 95% of them singletons. Sequenced: naive CD4+ T cells from PBMCs. The receptors were gathered from a man younger than 30 in good health. Some clones in this sample may be carry-over from other donors' samples. Each CDR3 is given with its conserved first and last residue. The D gene is left open where the match is weak. Rows give clone size only sometimes, using once, few, many, or a class for an expanded clone.

v_call: TRBV4-3
clone_size: NA
d_call: NA
j_call: TRBJ1-2
cdr3_nt: TGCGCCAGCAGCCAAGAAGTAGGGCTATCCCTCACCTATGGCTACACCTTC
cdr3_aa: CASSQEVGLSLTYGYTF

v_call: TRBV2
clone_size: NA
d_call: TRBD1
j_call: TRBJ2-2
cdr3_nt: TGTGCCAGCAGTGGACAGGGGGGGGTTCCCGGGGAGCTGTTTTTT
cdr3_aa: CASSGQGGVPGELFF

v_call: TRBV15
clone_size: once
d_call: NA
j_call: TRBJ2-7
cdr3_nt: TGTGCCACCAGCAGAGTTTTTGGCGGCTACGAGCAGTACTTC
cdr3_aa: CATSRVFGGYEQYF

v_call: TRBV20-1
clone_size: NA
d_call: NA
j_call: TRBJ2-3
cdr3_nt: TGCAGTGCCACAGTCGCAGATACGCAGTATTTT
cdr3_aa: CSATVADTQYF

v_call: TRBV15
clone_size: NA
d_call: TRBD1
j_call: TRBJ1-4
cdr3_nt: TGTGCCACCGCTTCGGACAGGGGGCGGGCGGGACTGTTTTTT
cdr3_aa: CATASDRGRAGLFF

v_call: TRBV7-8
clone_size: NA
d_call: NA
j_call: TRBJ1-2
cdr3_nt: TGTGCCAGCAGCTTACGGGCAAACAGGGCTAACTATGGCTACACCTTC
cdr3_aa: CASSLRANRANYGYTF

v_call: TRBV5-1
clone_size: NA
d_call: TRBD1
j_call: TRBJ2-5
cdr3_nt: TGCGCCAGCAGCGATCTACAGGGGGCAGGGGAGACCCAGTACTTC
cdr3_aa: CASSDLQGAGETQYF

v_call: TRBV9
clone_size: NA
d_call: NA
j_call: TRBJ2-7
cdr3_nt: TGTGCCAGCAGCTCCCAGGTGGGGGTTGGGATCGAGCAGTACTTC
cdr3_aa: CASSSQVGVGIEQYF

v_call: TRBV5-1
clone_size: once
d_call: NA
j_call: TRBJ2-5
cdr3_nt: TGCGCCAGCAGCTCTTCCGATCCAAGCCAAGAGACCCAGTACTTC
cdr3_aa: CASSSSDPSQETQYF

v_call: TRBV5-1
clone_size: NA
d_call: TRBD1
j_call: TRBJ1-1
cdr3_nt: TGCGCCAGCAGCTTCGGGACAGTGAACACTGAAGCTTTCTTT
cdr3_aa: CASSFGTVNTEAFF

v_call: TRBV18
clone_size: NA
d_call: NA
j_call: TRBJ1-5
cdr3_nt: TGTGCCAGCTCACCTACCGTTTCGGGCGATCAGCCCCAGCATTTT
cdr3_aa: CASSPTVSGDQPQHF

v_call: TRBV5-4
clone_size: NA
d_call: NA
j_call: TRBJ2-3
cdr3_nt: TGTGCCAGCAGCCGGACTATAGCGGAGAGCACAGATACGCAGTATTTT
cdr3_aa: CASSRTIAESTDTQYF

v_call: TRBV9
clone_size: NA
d_call: NA
j_call: TRBJ1-4
cdr3_nt: TGTGCCAGCAGCGTTAGCAGGGCTGGGGAAAAACTGTTTTTT
cdr3_aa: CASSVSRAGEKLFF

v_call: TRBV5-1
clone_size: NA
d_call: NA
j_call: TRBJ2-3
cdr3_nt: TGCGCCAGCAGCTTACCATCAAAGGGTACAGATACGCAGTATTTT
cdr3_aa: CASSLPSKGTDTQYF

v_call: TRBV19
clone_size: NA
d_call: NA
j_call: TRBJ2-2
cdr3_nt: TGTGCCAGTAGTATATATGGGACCGGGGAGCTGTTTTTT
cdr3_aa: CASSIYGTGELFF

v_call: TRBV18
clone_size: NA
d_call: NA
j_call: TRBJ1-1
cdr3_nt: TGTGCCAGCTCACCGGACTTGAACACTGAAGCTTTCTTT
cdr3_aa: CASSPDLNTEAFF

v_call: TRBV7-8
clone_size: NA
d_call: TRBD2
j_call: TRBJ2-3
cdr3_nt: TGTGCCAGCAGCTGGGGTCTAGCGGTCCTCCATAGCACAGATACGCAGTATTTT
cdr3_aa: CASSWGLAVLHSTDTQYF

v_call: TRBV20-1
clone_size: NA
d_call: NA
j_call: TRBJ1-1
cdr3_nt: TGCAGTGACACAGGTTCAGGAGCTTTCTTT
cdr3_aa: CSDTGSGAFF

v_call: TRBV28
clone_size: NA
d_call: NA
j_call: TRBJ1-2
cdr3_nt: TGTGCCAGCAGTTTATTAGATTATGGCTACACCTTC
cdr3_aa: CASSLLDYGYTF

v_call: TRBV5-1
clone_size: NA
d_call: TRBD2
j_call: TRBJ2-3
cdr3_nt: TGCGCCAGCAGCTTGGGGACTAGCGGAACCACAGATACGCAGTATTTT
cdr3_aa: CASSLGTSGTTDTQYF

v_call: TRBV9
clone_size: NA
d_call: TRBD1
j_call: TRBJ2-4
cdr3_nt: TGTGCCAGCAGCGCGGACGGGGGACAGGGAAAGGTAGCCAAAAACATTCAGTACTTC
cdr3_aa: CASSADGGQGKVAKNIQYF

v_call: TRBV28
clone_size: NA
d_call: TRBD2
j_call: TRBJ2-5
cdr3_nt: TGTGCCAGCAGACTAGCGGATCAAGAGACCCAGTACTTC
cdr3_aa: CASRLADQETQYF

v_call: TRBV27
clone_size: NA
d_call: NA
j_call: TRBJ2-3
cdr3_nt: TGTGCCAGCAGTTTCTTACCCCCCACGGGGATGGGCACAGATACGCAGTATTTT
cdr3_aa: CASSFLPPTGMGTDTQYF

v_call: TRBV4-2
clone_size: NA
d_call: NA
j_call: TRBJ1-1
cdr3_nt: TGTGCCAGCAGCCAAGATGGGGGTCGGAACACTGAAGCTTTCTTT
cdr3_aa: CASSQDGGRNTEAFF

v_call: TRBV28
clone_size: once
d_call: NA
j_call: TRBJ2-1
cdr3_nt: TGTGCCAGCAGTTTAAGCCCGAGACCCCCCTACAATGAGCAGTTCTTC
cdr3_aa: CASSLSPRPPYNEQFF

v_call: TRBV10-3
clone_size: NA
d_call: NA
j_call: TRBJ1-2
cdr3_nt: TGTGCCATCAGTCCTGCGGGCCCCGGGATCTATGGCTACACCTTC
cdr3_aa: CAISPAGPGIYGYTF

v_call: TRBV5-1
clone_size: NA
d_call: NA
j_call: TRBJ2-2
cdr3_nt: TGCGCCAGCAGCCCCGGGGGGGAGCTGTTTTTT
cdr3_aa: CASSPGGELFF

v_call: TRBV28
clone_size: once
d_call: TRBD1
j_call: TRBJ2-7
cdr3_nt: TGTGCCAGCAGACCCCCCGGGACAGGGCCCGGTCGGCAGTACTTC
cdr3_aa: CASRPPGTGPGRQYF

v_call: TRBV7-2
clone_size: NA
d_call: TRBD2
j_call: TRBJ2-7
cdr3_nt: TGTGCCAGCAGCTTAGGGGCGGGGGGATACGAGCAGTACTTC
cdr3_aa: CASSLGAGGYEQYF

v_call: TRBV6-6
clone_size: NA
d_call: NA
j_call: TRBJ2-4
cdr3_nt: TGTGCCAGCAGTTACTATCAAGGAAACATTCAGTACTTC
cdr3_aa: CASSYYQGNIQYF

v_call: TRBV5-4
clone_size: NA
d_call: NA
j_call: TRBJ2-3
cdr3_nt: TGTGCCAGCAGCTTAGGACTGACTAGCACAGATACGCAGTATTTT
cdr3_aa: CASSLGLTSTDTQYF

v_call: TRBV27
clone_size: NA
d_call: NA
j_call: TRBJ1-5
cdr3_nt: TGTGCCAGCAGTTTATTAGGCAATCAGCCCCAGCATTTT
cdr3_aa: CASSLLGNQPQHF